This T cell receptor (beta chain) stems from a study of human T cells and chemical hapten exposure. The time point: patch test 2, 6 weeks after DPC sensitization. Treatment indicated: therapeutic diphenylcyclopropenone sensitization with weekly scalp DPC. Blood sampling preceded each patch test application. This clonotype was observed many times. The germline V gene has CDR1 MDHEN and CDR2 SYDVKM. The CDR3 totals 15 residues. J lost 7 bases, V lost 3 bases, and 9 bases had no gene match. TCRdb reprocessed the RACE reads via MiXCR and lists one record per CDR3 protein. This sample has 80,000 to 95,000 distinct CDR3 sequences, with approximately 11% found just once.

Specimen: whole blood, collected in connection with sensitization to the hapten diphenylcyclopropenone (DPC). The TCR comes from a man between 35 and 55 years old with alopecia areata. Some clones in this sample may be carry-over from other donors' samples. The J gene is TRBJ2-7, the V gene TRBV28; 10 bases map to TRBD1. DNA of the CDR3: TGTGCCAGCAGTTTGGCGGGACAGGGGCTAAGGGAGCAGTACTTC. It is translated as CASSLAGQGLREQYF.